These 23 T cell receptor beta chains share one sample of origin, sequenced in a study of graft-versus-host responses after intestinal transplantation (dated by TCRdb to the early 2020s). The method was the immunoSEQ multiplex PCR assay. Entries here come from immuneACCESS through TCRdb and include only in-frame sequences with V and J called. Some clones fail to appear in such tables; in the studies checked, an unresolved V gene covers under half of the shortfall, and the cause of the remainder is unknown. Recorded for this sample are about 21,000 clones; about 92% of them occurred a single time. Clones ranked in the top ten supply about 45% of the sample. The specimen comprised PBMCs, sampled about 260 days after intestinal transplant. Source of these receptors: a human patient who received an intestinal transplant, so some T cells may come from the graft donor.

V is TRBV27 and J is TRBJ2-7; TRBD1 might be the D (6 bases). The CDR3 runs 13 residues. V shed 2 bases and J shed 4 bases, with 9 bases lying between them. Germline V lookup: CDR1 MNHEY, CDR2 SMNVEV (reference sequence). The CDR3 DNA reads as TGTGCCAGCAGTTTAAAAAGGGGGTACGAGCAGTACTTC. Encoded protein: CASSLKRGYEQYF.

This clone was seen a few times. V gene TRBV29-1 combines with J gene TRBJ1-1; possibly TRBD1 for D (6 bases). The ends were cut back, 4 bases at V and 5 bases at J, with 11 bases in the middle. The CDR3 sequence is 12 residues long. Germline V lookup: CDR1 SQVTM, CDR2 ANQGSEA. The DNA for the CDR3 is TGCAGCGTTGTAGGGGGAAGGACTGAAGCTTTCTTT. Residues: CSVVGGRTEAFF.

This chain connects TRBV27 to TRBJ2-1; 7 positions agree with TRBD2. There are 15 residues in the CDR3. The germline gives CDR1 MNHEY, CDR2 SMNVEV (reference sequence). V was clipped by 1 base and J by 9 bases; unmatched bases: 9. In nucleotides, the CDR3 is TGTGCCAGCAGTTTATTGGCGGGAGAGAGAGGTGAGCAGTTCTTC. Protein: CASSLLAGERGEQFF.

V and J are TRBV10-3 and TRBJ2-5; TRBD1 aligns across 8 bases. The CDR3 is made up of 13 amino acids. V lost 6 bases, J lost 2 bases, and 2 bases stayed unmatched. In germline, CDR1 is ENHRY, CDR2 SYGVKD. The CDR3 region has the DNA TGTGCCATCAGGGGGACAGGTCAAGAGACCCAGTACTTC. Amino acid sequence: CAIRGTGQETQYF.

This clone came up once. The chain carries TRBV27 and TRBJ1-5; D gene uncertain. V gave up 5 bases and J gave up 5 bases, with 16 bases separating them. The CDR3 has 15 residues. Germline V lookup: CDR1 MNHEY, CDR2 SMNVEV (reference sequence). This CDR3 is CASSPTAPIYQPQHF. Written as DNA, the CDR3 is TGTGCCAGCAGTCCGACCGCCCCTATTTATCAGCCCCAGCATTTT.

This clone was recorded only once. This sequence joins TRBV7-7 and TRBJ2-5; TRBD2 matches 11 bases. This CDR3 spans 15 amino acids. Germline loops: CDR1 SSHAT, CDR2 FNYEAQ (reference sequence). The trim removed 5 bases at V and 4 bases at J, leaving 6 bases unmatched. The CDR3 DNA is TGTGCCAGCAGCCGGCTAGCGGGAGGTGGAGAGACCCAGTACTTC. Protein sequence: CASSRLAGGGETQYF.

This chain links TRBV20-1 with TRBJ2-3; D is undetermined. V was cut by 4 bases and J by 5 bases, with 7 bases left in between. The CDR3 extends over 11 amino acids. Germline V gene data show CDR1 as DFQATT and CDR2 as SNEGSKA (reference sequence). The CDR3 DNA follows: TGCAGTGCTACGACCAAAGATACGCAGTATTTT. Its protein product is CSATTKDTQYF.

The gene calls are TRBV21-1 and TRBJ2-2. TRBV21-1 is deemed a pseudogene. This CDR3 has 15 residues. CDR3 bases: TGTGCCAGCAGAAGGTTTTCTGGGAACACCGGGGAGCTGTTTTTT. This codes for CASRRFSGNTGELFF.

This clone was detected once. The chain employs TRBV6-1 and TRBJ2-7; 8 bases line up with TRBD1. V lost 1 base, J lost 7 bases, and 12 bases stayed unmatched. This CDR3 is built from 16 residues. Germline V gene sequence: CDR1 MNHNS, CDR2 SASEGT. The CDR3 loop is CASSEGTGLSALEQYF. In nucleotides, the CDR3 is TGTGCCAGCAGTGAAGGGACAGGGTTATCCGCCTTGGAGCAGTACTTC.

The chain couples TRBV5-1 to TRBJ1-1; 8 bases line up with TRBD1. CDR1 and CDR2 (germline): SGHRS, YFSETQ. This CDR3 spans 15 amino acids. The J segment lost 5 bases and the V segment lost 4 bases, leaving 10 bases of the junction unmatched. In nucleotides, the CDR3 is TGCGCCAGCAGCGCCGGACAGGGAGGGGGGACTGAAGCTTTCTTT. Residues: CASSAGQGGGTEAFF.

The genes are TRBV6-5 and TRBJ2-1, with D unclear. Germline assignment: CDR1 MNHEY and CDR2 SVGAGI. There are 11 residues in the CDR3. V dropped 2 bases and J dropped 8 bases, with 4 bases sitting between them. The CDR3 here is CASSYRDEQFF. The CDR3 DNA reads TGTGCCAGCAGTTACCGGGATGAGCAGTTCTTC.

This chain connects TRBV11-3 to TRBJ2-7, with 10 positions matching TRBD2. With V trimmed by 0 bases and J by 4 bases, 3 bases remained unmatched. This CDR3 has 15 residues. Germline V gene sequence: CDR1 SGHNT, CDR2 YENEEA. This chain's CDR3 is CASSLDASGRYEQYF. The CDR3 nucleotides are TGTGCCAGCAGCTTAGACGCTAGCGGGAGATACGAGCAGTACTTC. Full variable domain (missing parts from reference TRBV11-3 and TRBJ2-7): EAGVVQSPRYKIIEKKQPVAFWCNPISGHNTLYWYLQNLGQGPELLIRYENEEAVDDSQLPKDRFSAERLKGVDSTLKIQPAELGDSAVYLCASSLDASGRYEQYFGPGTRLTVT.

The chain couples TRBV15 to TRBJ2-1; D tentatively fits TRBD1 or TRBD2 (6 bases each). Germline V lookup: CDR1 LNHNV, CDR2 YYDKDF (reference sequence). The V end lost 3 bases, the J end lost 6 bases, and 18 bases lay between the germline ends. The CDR3 is made up of 16 amino acids. DNA of the CDR3: TGTGCCACCAGCAGGAATGGAAGACTAGGGGGCAATGAGCAGTTCTTC. Protein: CATSRNGRLGGNEQFF.

This clone was observed a single time. One end of the junction varies from germline; a read error may be responsible. The chain recombines TRBV5-1 with TRBJ2-4; 8 positions match TRBD1. This CDR3 is built from 16 residues. Germline V gene data show CDR1 as SGHRS and CDR2 as YFSETQ. The CDR3 DNA sequence: TGTGCCAGCAGCTCTACCCTAGGACAGGGCGCAAACATTCAGTACTTC. It is translated as CASSSTLGQGANIQYF.

The chain links TRBV15 to TRBJ2-1; D is perhaps TRBD2 (5 bases). Between the trimmed V and J ends, which lost 0 bases and 4 bases, there was a span of 10 bases. CDR3 length: 15 residues. From germline, CDR1 is LNHNV and CDR2 YYDKDF (reference sequence). DNA for the CDR3: TGTGCCACCAGCAGAGAACTGAGGGTTTACAATGAGCAGTTCTTC. Its translation: CATSRELRVYNEQFF.

CDR3 nucleotides: TGTGCCAGTCTCAGTTTTGGACAGGGGAACGGCGAGCAGTACTTC. As protein: CASLSFGQGNGEQYF. The chain uses TRBV27 and TRBJ2-7, with TRBD1 matching over 9 bases. The germline V gene has CDR1 MNHEY and CDR2 SMNVEV (reference sequence). V lost 9 bases to trimming and J lost 6 bases; unmatched junction nucleotides: 15. CDR3 length equals 15 residues.

This clone was detected once. This chain connects TRBV4-1 to TRBJ1-4; D call uncertain. Germline CDR1 is MGHRA and CDR2 is YSYEKL. This CDR3 region has 14 residues. Trimming pared 0 bases from V and 10 bases from J, leaving 12 bases between. CDR3 region: CASSQDPRGGKLFF. The CDR3 coding sequence is TGCGCCAGCAGCCAAGACCCCCGGGGAGGAAAACTGTTTTTT.

V gene TRBV15 combines with J gene TRBJ1-4; D call uncertain. V lost 1 base and J lost 0, with 6 bases in between. The CDR3 covers 15 residues. Germline V gene lookup returns CDR1 LNHNV and CDR2 YYDKDF (reference sequence). The DNA for the CDR3 is TGTGCCACCAGCAGAGGGACCGCAACTAATGAAAAACTGTTTTTT. Amino acid sequence: CATSRGTATNEKLFF.

The chain joins TRBV4-1 to TRBJ2-1; unclear D gene. The CDR3 contains 14 residues. Trimming cost V 4 bases and J 8 bases, with 15 bases left between them. Per germline, CDR1 MGHRA and CDR2 YSYEKL. The chain's CDR3 is CASSRRLPVDEQFF. CDR3 sequence (DNA): TGCGCCAGCAGCCGCCGGCTCCCAGTCGATGAGCAGTTCTTC.

The J gene is TRBJ2-5, the V gene TRBV2; tentatively, D is TRBD2 (5 bases). Trimming took off 7 bases at V and 5 bases at J, with 11 bases between the two ends. The CDR3 is 12 residues long. CDR1 is SNHLY, CDR2 FYNNEI, per germline. In DNA form, the CDR3 reads TGTGCCAGCAAAGGAGGACTGGAGACCCAGTACTTC. It yields the protein CASKGGLETQYF.

The CDR3 reads CASSLSQQGSSRHNYGYTF. CDR3 coding DNA: TGTGCCAGCAGTTTATCGCAACAGGGTTCGTCGCGTCATAACTATGGCTACACCTTC. The rearrangement links TRBV27 to TRBJ1-2; D is perhaps TRBD1 (6 bases). CDR1 is MNHEY and CDR2 is SMNVEV in the germline V gene (reference sequence). This CDR3 region has 19 residues. With 0 bases removed from V and 1 base from J, the gap between germline ends came to 21 bases.

The chain joins TRBV30 to TRBJ2-2; D possibly corresponds to TRBD1 (5 bases). Trimming shortened V by 1 base and J by 3 bases, and 12 bases separated the two germline ends. This CDR3 is 15 amino acids long. The germline gives CDR1 GTSNPN, CDR2 SVGIG (reference sequence). Here the CDR3 reads CAWSAQGRDTGELFF. The CDR3 DNA reads TGTGCCTGGAGTGCGCAGGGTCGTGACACCGGGGAGCTGTTTTTT.

The chain has TRBV5-3 and TRBJ1-5; no definite D call. TRBV5-3 is labeled an ORF, and its function is uncertain. V lost 0 bases to trimming and J lost 1 base, with 5 bases between them. The CDR3 sequence is 14 residues long. This CDR3 reads CARSLVGSNQPQHF. CDR3 DNA sequence: TGTGCCAGAAGCTTGGTGGGGAGCAATCAGCCCCAGCATTTT.